These 9 T cell receptor beta chains were all obtained from the same sample, sequenced in a study of CD8 T cells in ankylosing spondylitis. TCRdb passed the 5' RACE reads through MiXCR, listing each CDR3 protein once. The data hold 150,000 to 250,000 distinct CDR3 sequences, with about 13% observed a single time. The sample comprised blood, either unsorted or a sorted T cell fraction (not recorded which). Receptor source: a male donor with ankylosing spondylitis or in good health (not recorded which).

The table lists this clonotype with many counts. V is TRBV5-6 and J is TRBJ2-7, with a possible D match to TRBD1 (6 bases). CDR1 is SGHDT, CDR2 YYEEEE, per germline. The ends were cut back, 5 bases at V and 2 bases at J, with 17 bases in the middle. The CDR3 is made up of 15 amino acids. The CDR3 DNA reads TGTGCCAGCAGTCTGGGGGCTTTGGGCCCCTACGAGCAGTACTTC. Translation: CASSLGALGPYEQYF.

J is TRBJ2-7 and V is TRBV6-1, with D tentatively TRBD2 (5 bases). The CDR3 has 15 residues. V was shortened by 0 bases and J by 1 base, with 10 bases between the two germline ends. Per the germline V gene, CDR1 is MNHNS and CDR2 is SASEGT. For the CDR3, the DNA is TGTGCCAGCAGTGAAGCTTTAGAGGGTTCCTACGAGCAGTACTTC. Amino acids: CASSEALEGSYEQYF.

In its sample, this clonotype is medium-sized. The rearrangement joins TRBV6-4 to TRBJ2-2; no clear D gene. This CDR3 has 13 residues. Germline lookup yields CDR1 MRHNA and CDR2 SNTAGT. V lost 4 bases to trimming and J lost 1 base, with 4 bases between them. Here the CDR3 DNA reads TGTGCCAGCAGTGGACAGAACACCGGGGAGCTGTTTTTT. It is translated as CASSGQNTGELFF.

J is TRBJ2-1 and V is TRBV11-1, with 8 bases identical to TRBD2. This CDR3 spans 18 amino acids. Germline CDR1 is SGHAT and CDR2 is FQDESV (reference sequence). Germline trimming cut 3 bases from V and 8 bases from J; bases unmatched to any gene: 18. CDR3 loop: CASSLVGGSGIRSDEQFF. The CDR3 DNA sequence: TGTGCCAGCAGCTTGGTGGGTGGTAGCGGGATACGGTCGGATGAGCAGTTCTTC.

This clonotype occurred many times. The chain joins TRBV5-1 to TRBJ2-1; D perhaps matches TRBD2 (5 bases). The CDR3 spans 13 residues. V was shortened by 2 bases and J by 7 bases, with 10 bases between the two germline ends. Germline CDR1 reads SGHRS; CDR2 reads YFSETQ. CDR3 in amino acids: CASSFFGENEQFF. For the CDR3, the DNA is TGCGCCAGCAGCTTTTTCGGGGAGAATGAGCAGTTCTTC.

This clonotype was observed a few times. V and J are TRBV7-9 and TRBJ2-1; 9 nucleotides align to TRBD1. After removal of 4 bases from V and 4 bases from J, the junction contained 8 bases not matched to a gene. CDR1 and CDR2 from the germline V gene are SEHNR and FQNEAQ (reference sequence). The CDR3 runs to 16 residues. The CDR3 here is CASSSSTGGKYNEQFF. Written as DNA, the CDR3 is TGTGCCAGCAGCTCCAGCACAGGGGGCAAGTACAATGAGCAGTTCTTC.

Many counts were recorded for this clonotype. The chain carries TRBV7-2 and TRBJ2-1; 9 bases match TRBD2. The CDR3 covers 14 residues. V trimming: 1 base; J trimming: 6 bases; junction bases outside the gene matches: 1. The germline V gene has CDR1 SGHTA and CDR2 FQGNSA. The CDR3: CASSLGLAANEQFF. The DNA for the CDR3 is TGTGCCAGCAGCTTAGGACTAGCGGCCAATGAGCAGTTCTTC. Combining the CDR3 with reference TRBV7-2 and TRBJ2-1 gives the whole variable domain GAGVSQSPSNKVTEKGKDVELRCDPISGHTALYWYRQSLGQGLEFLIYFQGNSAPDKSGLPSDRFSAERTGGSVSTLTIQRTQQEDSAVYLCASSLGLAANEQFFGPGTRLTVL.

This clonotype was observed at least ten times. CDR3 in amino acids: CASSLRPGPPNYEQYF. DNA for the CDR3: TGCGCCAGCAGCCTTCGACCGGGACCGCCGAACTACGAGCAGTACTTC. The chain uses TRBV5-1 and TRBJ2-7; D tentatively fits TRBD1 or TRBD2 (5 bases each). From germline, CDR1 is SGHRS and CDR2 YFSETQ. The CDR3 has 16 residues. Trimming took 4 bases from V and 3 from J, leaving 20 bases between them.

This clonotype was recorded a few times. The J gene is TRBJ2-3, the V gene TRBV5-1; no clear D gene. Deletions cut 1 base from V and 6 bases from J, with 9 bases between. CDR3 length equals 13 residues. CDR1 and CDR2 from the germline V gene are SGHRS and YFSETQ. The CDR3 is CASSLKEADTQYF. The CDR3 coding sequence is TGCGCCAGCAGCTTGAAGGAAGCGGATACGCAGTATTTT.